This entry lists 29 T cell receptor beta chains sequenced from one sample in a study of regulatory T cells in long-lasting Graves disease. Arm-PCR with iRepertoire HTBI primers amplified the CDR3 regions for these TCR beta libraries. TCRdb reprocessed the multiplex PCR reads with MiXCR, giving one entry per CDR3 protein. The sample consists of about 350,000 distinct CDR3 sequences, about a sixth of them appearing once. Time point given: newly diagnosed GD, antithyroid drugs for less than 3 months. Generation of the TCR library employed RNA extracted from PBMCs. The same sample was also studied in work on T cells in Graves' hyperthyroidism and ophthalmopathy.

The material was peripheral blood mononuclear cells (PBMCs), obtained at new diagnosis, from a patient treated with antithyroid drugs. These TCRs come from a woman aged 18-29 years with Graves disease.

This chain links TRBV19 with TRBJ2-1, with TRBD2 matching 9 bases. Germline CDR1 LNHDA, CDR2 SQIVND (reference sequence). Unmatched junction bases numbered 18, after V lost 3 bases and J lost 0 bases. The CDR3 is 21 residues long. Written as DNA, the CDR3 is TGTGCCAGTAGTATCCGTGCGGGGTCTAGCGGGACGACTAGCTCCTACAATGAGCAGTTCTTC. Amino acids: CASSIRAGSSGTTSSYNEQFF. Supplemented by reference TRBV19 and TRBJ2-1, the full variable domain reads DGGITQSPKYLFRKEGQNVTLSCEQNLNHDAMYWYRQDPGQGLRLIYYSQIVNDFQKGDIAEGYSVSREKKESFPLTVTSAQKNPTAFYLCASSIRAGSSGTTSSYNEQFFGPGTRLTVL.

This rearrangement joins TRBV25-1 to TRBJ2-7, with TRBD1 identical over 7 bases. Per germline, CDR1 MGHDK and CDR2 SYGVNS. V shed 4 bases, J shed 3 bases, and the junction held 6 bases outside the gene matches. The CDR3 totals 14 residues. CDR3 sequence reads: CASSGRGLNYEQYF. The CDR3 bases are TGTGCCAGCAGTGGAAGGGGGCTAAACTACGAGCAGTACTTC.

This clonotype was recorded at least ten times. The CDR3 nucleotides read TGTGCCAGCAGCCAGGCGAGTTGGACAGGCGAGCAGTTCTTC. Protein product: CASSQASWTGEQFF. V is TRBV14 and J is TRBJ2-1; TRBD1 matches at 7 bases. J gave up 10 bases and V 3 bases, and 9 bases lay outside the gene matches. Germline CDR1 SGHDN, CDR2 FVKESK. The CDR3 runs to 14 residues.

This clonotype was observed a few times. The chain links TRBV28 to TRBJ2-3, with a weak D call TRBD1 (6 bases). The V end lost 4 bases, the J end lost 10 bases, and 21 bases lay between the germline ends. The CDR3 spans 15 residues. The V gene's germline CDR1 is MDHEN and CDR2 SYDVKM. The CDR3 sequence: CASSYRQGPHPPQYF. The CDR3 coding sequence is TGTGCCAGCAGTTACCGTCAGGGGCCCCATCCCCCGCAGTATTTT. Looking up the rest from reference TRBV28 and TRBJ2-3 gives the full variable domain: DVKVTQSSRYLVKRTGEKVFLECVQDMDHENMFWYRQDPGLGLRLIYFSYDVKMKEKGDIPEGYSVSREKKERFSLILESASTNQTSMYLCASSYRQGPHPPQYFGPGTRLTVL.

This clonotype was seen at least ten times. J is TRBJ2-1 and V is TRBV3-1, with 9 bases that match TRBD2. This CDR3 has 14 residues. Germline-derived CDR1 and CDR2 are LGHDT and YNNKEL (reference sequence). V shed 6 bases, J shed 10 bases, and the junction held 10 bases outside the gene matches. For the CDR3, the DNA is TGTGCCAGCAGTAGTCGGACTAGCGTGGAAGAGCAGTTCTTC. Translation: CASSSRTSVEEQFF.

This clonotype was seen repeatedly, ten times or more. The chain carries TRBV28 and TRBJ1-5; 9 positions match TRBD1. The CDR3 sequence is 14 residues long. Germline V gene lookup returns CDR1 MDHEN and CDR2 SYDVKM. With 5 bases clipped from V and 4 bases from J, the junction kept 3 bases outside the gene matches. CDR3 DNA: TGTGCCAGCAGTGGGACAGGGCTAAATCAGCCCCAGCATTTT. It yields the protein CASSGTGLNQPQHF. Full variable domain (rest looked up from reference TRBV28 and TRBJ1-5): DVKVTQSSRYLVKRTGEKVFLECVQDMDHENMFWYRQDPGLGLRLIYFSYDVKMKEKGDIPEGYSVSREKKERFSLILESASTNQTSMYLCASSGTGLNQPQHFGDGTRLSIL.

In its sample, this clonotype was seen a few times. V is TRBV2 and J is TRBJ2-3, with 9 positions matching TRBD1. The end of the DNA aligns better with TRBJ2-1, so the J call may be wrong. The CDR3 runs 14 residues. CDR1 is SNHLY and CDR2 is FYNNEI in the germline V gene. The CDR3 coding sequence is TGTGCCAGCAGTGCCGGGACAGGGTACAATGAGCAGTTCTTC. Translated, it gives CASSAGTGYNEQFF.

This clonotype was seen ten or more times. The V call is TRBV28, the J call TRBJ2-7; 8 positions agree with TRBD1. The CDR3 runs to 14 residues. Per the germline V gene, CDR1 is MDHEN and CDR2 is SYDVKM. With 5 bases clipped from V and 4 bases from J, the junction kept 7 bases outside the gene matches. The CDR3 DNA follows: TGTGCCAGCAGTCAGTCAGGGGGCAGGTACGAGCAGTACTTC. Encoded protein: CASSQSGGRYEQYF.

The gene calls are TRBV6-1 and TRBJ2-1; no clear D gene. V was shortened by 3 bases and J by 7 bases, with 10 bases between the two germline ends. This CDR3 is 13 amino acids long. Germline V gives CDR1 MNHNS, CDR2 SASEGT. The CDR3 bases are TGTGCCAGCAGTGATTATCGGGTAAATGAGCAGTTCTTC. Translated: CASSDYRVNEQFF.

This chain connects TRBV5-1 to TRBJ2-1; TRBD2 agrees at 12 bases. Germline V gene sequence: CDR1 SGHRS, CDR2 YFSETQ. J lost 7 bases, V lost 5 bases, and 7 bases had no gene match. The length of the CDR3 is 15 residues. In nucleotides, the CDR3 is TGCGCCAGCAGGCCCGGGACTAGCGGGTTAAATGAGCAGTTCTTC. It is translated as CASRPGTSGLNEQFF.

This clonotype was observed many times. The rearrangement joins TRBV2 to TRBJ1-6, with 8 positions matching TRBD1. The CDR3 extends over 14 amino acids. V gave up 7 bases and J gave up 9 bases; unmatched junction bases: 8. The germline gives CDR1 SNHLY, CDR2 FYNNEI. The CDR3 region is CASIKDRDFSPLHF. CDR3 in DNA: TGTGCCAGCATTAAGGACAGGGATTTTTCACCCCTCCACTTT.

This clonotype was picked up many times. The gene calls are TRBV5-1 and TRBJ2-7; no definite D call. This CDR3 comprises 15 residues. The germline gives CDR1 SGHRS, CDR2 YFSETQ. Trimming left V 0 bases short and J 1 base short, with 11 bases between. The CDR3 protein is CASSLDNGRSYEQYF. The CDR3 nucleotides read TGCGCCAGCAGCTTGGATAACGGTAGATCCTACGAGCAGTACTTC.

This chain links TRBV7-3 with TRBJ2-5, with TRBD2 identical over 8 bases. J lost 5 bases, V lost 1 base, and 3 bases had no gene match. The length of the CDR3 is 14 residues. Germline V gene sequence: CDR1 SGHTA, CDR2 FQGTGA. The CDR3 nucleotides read TGTGCCAGCAGCTTAATAGCGGGGAAGGAGACCCAGTACTTC. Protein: CASSLIAGKETQYF.

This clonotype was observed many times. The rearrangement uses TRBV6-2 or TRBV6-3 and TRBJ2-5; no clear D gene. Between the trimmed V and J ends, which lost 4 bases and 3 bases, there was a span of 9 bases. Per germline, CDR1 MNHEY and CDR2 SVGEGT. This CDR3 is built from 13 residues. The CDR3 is CASSWRHKETQYF. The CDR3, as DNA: TGTGCCAGCAGTTGGCGGCATAAAGAGACCCAGTACTTC.

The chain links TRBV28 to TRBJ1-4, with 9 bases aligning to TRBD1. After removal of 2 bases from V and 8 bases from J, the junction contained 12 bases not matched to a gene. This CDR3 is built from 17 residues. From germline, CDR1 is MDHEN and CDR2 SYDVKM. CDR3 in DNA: TGTGCCAGCAGTTTACTCGACAGGGGGGACTTAGGGGAAAAACTGTTTTTT. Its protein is CASSLLDRGDLGEKLFF.

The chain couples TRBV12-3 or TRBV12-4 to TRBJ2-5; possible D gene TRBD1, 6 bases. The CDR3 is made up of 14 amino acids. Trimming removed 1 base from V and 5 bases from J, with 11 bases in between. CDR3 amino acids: CASSLETGLETQYF. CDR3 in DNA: TGTGCCAGCAGTTTAGAAACAGGGTTGGAGACCCAGTACTTC.

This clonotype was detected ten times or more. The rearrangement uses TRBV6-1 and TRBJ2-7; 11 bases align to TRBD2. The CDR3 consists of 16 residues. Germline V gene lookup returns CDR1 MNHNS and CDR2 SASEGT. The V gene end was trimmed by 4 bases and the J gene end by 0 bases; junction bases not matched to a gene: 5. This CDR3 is CASSARTSGSSYEQYF. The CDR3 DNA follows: TGTGCCAGCAGTGCCCGCACTAGCGGGAGCTCCTACGAGCAGTACTTC.

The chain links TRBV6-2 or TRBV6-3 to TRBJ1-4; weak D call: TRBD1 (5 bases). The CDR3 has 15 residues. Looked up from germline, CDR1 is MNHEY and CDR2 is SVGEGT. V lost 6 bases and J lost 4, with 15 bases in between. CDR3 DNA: TGTGCCAGCAGACACTACCGGGACTTTAATGAAAAACTGTTTTTT. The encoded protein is CASRHYRDFNEKLFF.

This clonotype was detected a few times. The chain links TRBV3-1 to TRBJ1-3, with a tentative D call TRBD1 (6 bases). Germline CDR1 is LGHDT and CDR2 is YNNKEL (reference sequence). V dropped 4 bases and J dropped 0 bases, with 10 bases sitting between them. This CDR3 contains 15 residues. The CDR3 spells CASSLQGFSGNTIYF. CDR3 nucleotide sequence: TGTGCCAGCAGCCTACAGGGCTTCTCTGGAAACACCATATATTTT.

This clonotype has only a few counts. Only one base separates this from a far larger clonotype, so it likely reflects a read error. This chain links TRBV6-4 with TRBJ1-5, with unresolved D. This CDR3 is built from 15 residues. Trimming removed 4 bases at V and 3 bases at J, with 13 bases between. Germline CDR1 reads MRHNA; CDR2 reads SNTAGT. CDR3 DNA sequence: TGTGCCAGCAGTGGAAAAAGAGGGCTCAATCAGCCCCAGCATTTT. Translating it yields CASSGKRGLNQPQHF.

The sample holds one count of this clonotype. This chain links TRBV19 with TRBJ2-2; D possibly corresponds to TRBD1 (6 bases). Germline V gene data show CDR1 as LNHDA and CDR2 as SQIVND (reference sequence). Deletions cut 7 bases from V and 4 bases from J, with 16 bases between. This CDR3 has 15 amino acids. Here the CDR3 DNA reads TGTGCCAGTAAGACCGGGACAAAAATCACCGGGGAGCTGTTTTTT. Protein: CASKTGTKITGELFF. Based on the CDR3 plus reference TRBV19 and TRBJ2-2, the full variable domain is DGGITQSPKYLFRKEGQNVTLSCEQNLNHDAMYWYRQDPGQGLRLIYYSQIVNDFQKGDIAEGYSVSREKKESFPLTVTSAQKNPTAFYLCASKTGTKITGELFFGEGSRLTVL.

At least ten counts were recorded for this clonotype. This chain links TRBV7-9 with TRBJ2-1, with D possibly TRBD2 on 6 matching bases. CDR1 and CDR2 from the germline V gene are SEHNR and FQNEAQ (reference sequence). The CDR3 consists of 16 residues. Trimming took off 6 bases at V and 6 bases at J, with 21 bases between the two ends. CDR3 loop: CASRGSGGKRINEQFF. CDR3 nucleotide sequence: TGTGCCAGCAGAGGTTCGGGCGGGAAAAGGATCAATGAGCAGTTCTTC.

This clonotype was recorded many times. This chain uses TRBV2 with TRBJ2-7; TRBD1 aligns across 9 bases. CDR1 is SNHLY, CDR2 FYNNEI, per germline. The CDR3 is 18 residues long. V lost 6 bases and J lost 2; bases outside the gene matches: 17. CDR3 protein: CASRRDSALGTGTYEQYF. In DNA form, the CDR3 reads TGTGCCAGCAGGCGTGACTCTGCCCTCGGGACAGGGACCTACGAGCAGTACTTC.

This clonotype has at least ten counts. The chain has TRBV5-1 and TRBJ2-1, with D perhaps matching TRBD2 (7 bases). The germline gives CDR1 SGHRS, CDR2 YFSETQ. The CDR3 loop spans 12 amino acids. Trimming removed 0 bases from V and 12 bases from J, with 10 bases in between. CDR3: CASSLDREGQFF. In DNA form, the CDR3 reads TGCGCCAGCAGCTTGGACAGGGAGGGGCAGTTCTTC.

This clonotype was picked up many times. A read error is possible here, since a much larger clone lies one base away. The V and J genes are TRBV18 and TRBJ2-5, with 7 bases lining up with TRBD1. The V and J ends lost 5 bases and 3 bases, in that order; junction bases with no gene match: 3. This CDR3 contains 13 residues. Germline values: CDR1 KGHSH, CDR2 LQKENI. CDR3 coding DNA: TGTGCCAGCTCAACGGGGACAGAAGAGACCCAGTACTTC. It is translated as CASSTGTEETQYF.

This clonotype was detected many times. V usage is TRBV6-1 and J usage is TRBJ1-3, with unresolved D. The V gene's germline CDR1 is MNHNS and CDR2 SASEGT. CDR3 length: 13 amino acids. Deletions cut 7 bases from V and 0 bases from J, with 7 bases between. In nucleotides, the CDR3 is TGTGCCAGCAACGGGAACTCTGGAAACACCATATATTTT. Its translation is CASNGNSGNTIYF.

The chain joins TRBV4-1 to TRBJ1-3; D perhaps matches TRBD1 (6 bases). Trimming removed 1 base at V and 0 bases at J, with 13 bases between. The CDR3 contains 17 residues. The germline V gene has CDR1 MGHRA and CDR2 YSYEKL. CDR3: CASSQGPQGNSGNTIYF. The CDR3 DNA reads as TGCGCCAGCAGCCAAGGCCCACAGGGAAACTCTGGAAACACCATATATTTT.

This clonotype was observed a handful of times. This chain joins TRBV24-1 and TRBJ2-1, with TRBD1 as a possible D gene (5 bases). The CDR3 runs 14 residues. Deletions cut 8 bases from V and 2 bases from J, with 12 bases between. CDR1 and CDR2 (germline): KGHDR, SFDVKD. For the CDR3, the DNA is TGTGCCACCATTCAGGGTTGGCCCTACAATGAGCAGTTCTTC. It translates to CATIQGWPYNEQFF.

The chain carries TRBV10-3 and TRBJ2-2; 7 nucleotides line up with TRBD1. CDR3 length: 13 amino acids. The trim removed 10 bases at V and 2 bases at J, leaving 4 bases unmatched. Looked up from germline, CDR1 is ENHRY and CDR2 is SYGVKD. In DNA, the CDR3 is TGTGCCACCGGGACAGCTAACACCGGGGAGCTGTTTTTT. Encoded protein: CATGTANTGELFF.